This T cell receptor (beta chain) was identified in a study of cytomegalovirus exposure and HLA in healthy donors. Whole-study findings and limits: According to a subsequent analysis, TCR clusters identified in the first cohort showed a tendency to co-occur across the 110 or so validation repertoires.

Details on this clone: Its antigen is as yet unknown.

After removal of 6 bases from V and 5 bases from J, the junction contained 5 bases not matched to a gene. The CDR3 has 14 residues. Germline CDR1 and CDR2: SNHLY and FYNNEI. The repertoire was sequenced with immunoSEQ multiplex PCR; TCRdb's copy has only in-frame clones and lacks some. The data hold about 73,000 clones, with 80% to 90% observed a single time. Input material: PBMCs. The receptor was isolated from a woman under 30 in good health and CMV-seropositive. V gene TRBV2 combines with J gene TRBJ1-5; TRBD1 aligns across 9 bases. CDR3 coding DNA: TGTGCCAGCAGGGGACAGGGAGCCTATCAGCCCCAGCATTTT. It translates to CASRGQGAYQPQHF.